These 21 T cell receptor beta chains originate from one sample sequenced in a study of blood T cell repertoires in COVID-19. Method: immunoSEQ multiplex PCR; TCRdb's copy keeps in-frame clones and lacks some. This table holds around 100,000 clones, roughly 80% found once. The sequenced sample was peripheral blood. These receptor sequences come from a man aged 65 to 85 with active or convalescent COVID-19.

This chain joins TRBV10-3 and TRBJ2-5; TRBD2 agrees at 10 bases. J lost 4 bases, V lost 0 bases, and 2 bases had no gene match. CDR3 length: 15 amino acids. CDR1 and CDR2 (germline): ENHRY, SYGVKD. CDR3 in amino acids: CAISESVAGGETQYF. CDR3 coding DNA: TGTGCCATCAGTGAGTCGGTAGCGGGGGGAGAGACCCAGTACTTC.

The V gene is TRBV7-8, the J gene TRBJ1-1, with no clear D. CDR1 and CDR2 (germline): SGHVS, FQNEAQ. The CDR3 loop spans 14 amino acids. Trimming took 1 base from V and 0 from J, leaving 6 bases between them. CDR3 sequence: CASSLERVNTEAFF. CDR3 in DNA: TGTGCCAGCAGCTTAGAGCGGGTGAACACTGAAGCTTTCTTT.

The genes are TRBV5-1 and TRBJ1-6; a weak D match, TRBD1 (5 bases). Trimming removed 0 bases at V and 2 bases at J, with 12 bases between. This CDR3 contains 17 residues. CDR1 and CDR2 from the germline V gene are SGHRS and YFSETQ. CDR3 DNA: TGCGCCAGCAGCTTGGTAGCAGGGCACGCCTATAATTCACCCCTCCACTTT. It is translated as CASSLVAGHAYNSPLHF.

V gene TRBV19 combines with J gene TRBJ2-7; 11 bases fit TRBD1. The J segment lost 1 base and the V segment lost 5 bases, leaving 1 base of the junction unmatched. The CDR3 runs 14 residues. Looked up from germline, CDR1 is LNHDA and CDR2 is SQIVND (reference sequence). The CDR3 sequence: CASSRDRGSYEQYF. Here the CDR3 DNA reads TGTGCCAGTAGTCGGGACAGGGGGTCCTACGAGCAGTACTTC. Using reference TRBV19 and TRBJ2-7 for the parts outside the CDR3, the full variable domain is DGGITQSPKYLFRKEGQNVTLSCEQNLNHDAMYWYRQDPGQGLRLIYYSQIVNDFQKGDIAEGYSVSREKKESFPLTVTSAQKNPTAFYLCASSRDRGSYEQYFGPGTRLTVT.

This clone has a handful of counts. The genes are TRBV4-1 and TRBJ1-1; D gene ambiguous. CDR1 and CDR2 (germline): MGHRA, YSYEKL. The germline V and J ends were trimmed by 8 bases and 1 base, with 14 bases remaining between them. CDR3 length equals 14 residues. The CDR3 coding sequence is TGCGCCAGCCAACCCGGGCGGGGGAACACTGAAGCTTTCTTT. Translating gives CASQPGRGNTEAFF.

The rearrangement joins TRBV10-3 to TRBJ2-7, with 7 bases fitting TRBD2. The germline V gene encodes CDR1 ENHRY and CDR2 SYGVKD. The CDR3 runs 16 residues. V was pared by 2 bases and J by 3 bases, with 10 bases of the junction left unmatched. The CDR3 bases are TGTGCCATCAGTGAGCCGGGGCAGGGAGGGAGCTACGAGCAGTACTTC. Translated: CAISEPGQGGSYEQYF.

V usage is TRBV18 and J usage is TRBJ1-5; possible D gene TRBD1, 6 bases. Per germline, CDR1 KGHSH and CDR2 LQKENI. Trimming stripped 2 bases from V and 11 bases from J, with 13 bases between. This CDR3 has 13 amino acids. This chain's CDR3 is CASSPGGGAAQHF. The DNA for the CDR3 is TGTGCCAGCTCACCAGGCGGGGGCGCGGCCCAGCATTTT.

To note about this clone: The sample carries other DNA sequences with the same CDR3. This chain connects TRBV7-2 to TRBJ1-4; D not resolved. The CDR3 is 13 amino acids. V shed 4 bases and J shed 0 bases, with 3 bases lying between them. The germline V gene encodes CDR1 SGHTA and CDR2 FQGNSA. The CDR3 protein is CASSSATNEKLFF. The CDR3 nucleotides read TGTGCCAGCAGCTCCGCAACTAATGAAAAACTGTTTTTT. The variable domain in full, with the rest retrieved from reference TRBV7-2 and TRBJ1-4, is GAGVSQSPSNKVTEKGKDVELRCDPISGHTALYWYRQSLGQGLEFLIYFQGNSAPDKSGLPSDRFSAERTGGSVSTLTIQRTQQEDSAVYLCASSSATNEKLFFGSGTQLSVL.

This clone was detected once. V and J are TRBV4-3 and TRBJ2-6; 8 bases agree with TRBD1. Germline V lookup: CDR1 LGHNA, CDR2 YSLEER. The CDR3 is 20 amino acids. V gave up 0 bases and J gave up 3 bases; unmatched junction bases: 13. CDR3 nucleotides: TGCGCCAGCAGCCAAGAATCCCCAATCCAGGGGGCTGGTGGGGCCAACGTCCTGACTTTC. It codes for CASSQESPIQGAGGANVLTF.

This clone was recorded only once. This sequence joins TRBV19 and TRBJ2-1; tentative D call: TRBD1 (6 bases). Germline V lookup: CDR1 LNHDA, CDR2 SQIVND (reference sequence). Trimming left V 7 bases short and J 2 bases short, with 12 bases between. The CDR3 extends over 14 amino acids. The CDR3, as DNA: TGTGCCAGTAAGGCCGGGACAACCTACAATGAGCAGTTCTTC. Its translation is CASKAGTTYNEQFF.

The CDR3 region has the DNA TGTGCCAGCACCCCCCGTTTGGACAAATACAATGAGCAGTTCTTC. Encoded protein: CASTPRLDKYNEQFF. V usage is TRBV6-2 or TRBV6-3 and J usage is TRBJ2-1; a possible D gene is TRBD1 (5 bases). The CDR3 has 15 residues. Germline V gene data show CDR1 as MNHEY and CDR2 as SVGEGT. Trimming removed 7 bases from V and 4 bases from J, with 17 bases in between.

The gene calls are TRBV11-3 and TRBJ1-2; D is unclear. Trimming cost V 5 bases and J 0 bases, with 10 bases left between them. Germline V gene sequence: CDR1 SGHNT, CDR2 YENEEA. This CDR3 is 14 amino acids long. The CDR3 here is CASSRHSPNYGYTF. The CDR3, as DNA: TGTGCCAGCAGCCGACATTCGCCTAACTATGGCTACACCTTC.

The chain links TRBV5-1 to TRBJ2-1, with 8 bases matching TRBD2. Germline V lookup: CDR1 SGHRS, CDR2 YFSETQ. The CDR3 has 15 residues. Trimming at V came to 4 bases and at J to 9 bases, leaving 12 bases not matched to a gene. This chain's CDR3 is CASSPGTRVRGEQFF. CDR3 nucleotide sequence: TGCGCCAGCAGCCCCGGGACTAGAGTACGGGGTGAGCAGTTCTTC. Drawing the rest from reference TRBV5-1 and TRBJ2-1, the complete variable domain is KAGVTQTPRYLIKTRGQQVTLSCSPISGHRSVSWYQQTPGQGLQFLFEYFSETQRNKGNFPGRFSGRQFSNSRSEMNVSTLELGDSALYLCASSPGTRVRGEQFFGPGTRLTVL.

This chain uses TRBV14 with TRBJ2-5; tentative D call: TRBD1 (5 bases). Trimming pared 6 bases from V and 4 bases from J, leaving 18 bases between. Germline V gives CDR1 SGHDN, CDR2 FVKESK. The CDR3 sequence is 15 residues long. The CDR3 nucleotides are TGTGCCAGCAGTCTCCAGACAGCCTGGGGAGAGACCCAGTACTTC. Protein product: CASSLQTAWGETQYF.

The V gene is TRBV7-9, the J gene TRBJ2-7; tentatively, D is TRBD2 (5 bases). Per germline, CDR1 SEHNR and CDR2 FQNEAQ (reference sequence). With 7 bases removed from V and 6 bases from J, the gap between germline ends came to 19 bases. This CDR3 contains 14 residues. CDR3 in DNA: TGTGCCAGCACCCTTCCTGGACTTGCCGGCGAGCAGTACTTC. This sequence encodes CASTLPGLAGEQYF.

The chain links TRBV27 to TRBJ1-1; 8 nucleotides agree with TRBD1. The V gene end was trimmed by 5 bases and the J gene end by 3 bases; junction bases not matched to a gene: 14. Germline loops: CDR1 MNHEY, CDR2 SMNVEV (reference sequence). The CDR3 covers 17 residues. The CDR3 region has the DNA TGTGCCAGCAGTCTAAAAGGATGGGGACAGGCCCACACTGAAGCTTTCTTT. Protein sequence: CASSLKGWGQAHTEAFF.

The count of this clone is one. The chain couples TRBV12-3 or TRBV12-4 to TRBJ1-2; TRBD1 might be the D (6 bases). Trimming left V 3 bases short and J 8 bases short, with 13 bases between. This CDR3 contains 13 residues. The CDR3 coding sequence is TGTGCCAGCAGTTTGGAAGGGGGAGCGGGCTACACCTTC. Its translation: CASSLEGGAGYTF.

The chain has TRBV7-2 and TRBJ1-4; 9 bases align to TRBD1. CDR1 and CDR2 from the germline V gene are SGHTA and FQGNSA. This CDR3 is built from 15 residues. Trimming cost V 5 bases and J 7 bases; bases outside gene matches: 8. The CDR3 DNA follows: TGTGCCAGCAGCGAGAGAACAGGGGGCGGTGAAAAACTGTTTTTT. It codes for CASSERTGGGEKLFF.

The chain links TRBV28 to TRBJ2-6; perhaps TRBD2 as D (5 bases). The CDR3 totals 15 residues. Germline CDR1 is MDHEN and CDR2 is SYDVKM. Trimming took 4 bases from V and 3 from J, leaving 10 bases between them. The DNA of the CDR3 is TGTGCCAGCAGTTATCTGAGGGTTGGGGCCAACGTCCTGACTTTC. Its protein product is CASSYLRVGANVLTF.

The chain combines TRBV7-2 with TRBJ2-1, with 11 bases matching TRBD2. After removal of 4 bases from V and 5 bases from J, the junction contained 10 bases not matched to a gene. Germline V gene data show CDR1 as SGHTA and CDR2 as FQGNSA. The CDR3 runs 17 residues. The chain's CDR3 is CASSYFGGLADDNEQFF. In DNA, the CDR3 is TGTGCCAGCAGCTATTTTGGGGGACTAGCGGATGACAATGAGCAGTTCTTC.

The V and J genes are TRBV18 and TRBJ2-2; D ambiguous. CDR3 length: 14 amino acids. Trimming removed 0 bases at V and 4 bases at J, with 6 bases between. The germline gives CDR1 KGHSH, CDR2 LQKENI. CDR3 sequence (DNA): TGTGCCAGCTCACCACCGGAGCTCACCGGGGAGCTGTTTTTT. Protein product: CASSPPELTGELFF. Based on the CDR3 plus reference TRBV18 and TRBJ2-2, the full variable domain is NAGVMQNPRHLVRRRGQEARLRCSPMKGHSHVYWYRQLPEEGLKFMVYLQKENIIDESGMPKERFSAEFPKEGPSILRIQQVVRGDSAAYFCASSPPELTGELFFGEGSRLTVL.